This T cell receptor beta chain was recovered during a study of blood T cell repertoires in COVID-19. Overall study: T cells, B-cell-depleted T cells, or PBMCs supplied cDNA or gDNA.

The length of the CDR3 is 17 residues. Looked up from germline, CDR1 is SGHRS and CDR2 is YFSETQ. Trimming stripped 0 bases from V and 0 bases from J, with 13 bases between. Sequencing used immunoSEQ multiplex PCR; TCRdb keeps in-frame clones, though not all of them. The sample carries about 73,000 clones, 90% recorded once. Specimen: peripheral blood. This chain uses TRBV5-1 with TRBJ1-3; TRBD1 is a possible D gene (6 bases). This TCR came from a woman between 18 and 29 years old with acute or convalescent COVID-19. Here the CDR3 reads CASSLDPGQASGNTIYF. The DNA for the CDR3 is TGCGCCAGCAGCTTGGATCCGGGACAAGCCTCTGGAAACACCATATATTTT.